These 27 T cell receptor beta chains originate from one sample sequenced in a study of early T cells in non-severe SARS-CoV-2 infection. TCRdb re-called the 5' RACE reads with MiXCR, one entry per CDR3 protein. This sample has tens of thousands of distinct CDR3 sequences; 5.7% occur once, and the top ten carry around 13%. This specimen consisted of whole blood, obtained at baseline. The origin of the receptors is an adult who was a healthcare worker with PCR-confirmed SARS-CoV-2 infection or an uninfected control (not recorded which).

This chain joins TRBV18 and TRBJ1-2; weak D call: TRBD1 (5 bases). Germline V gene data show CDR1 as KGHSH and CDR2 as LQKENI. Deletions cut 4 bases from V and 7 bases from J, with 16 bases between. This CDR3 is built from 14 residues. CDR3 in DNA: TGTGCCAGCTCACAGGGGCTGGTCTCGCTTGGCTACACCTTC. This translates into CASSQGLVSLGYTF.

The chain joins TRBV7-3 to TRBJ2-7; D uncertain. This CDR3 region has 13 residues. Trimming shortened V by 2 bases and J by 3 bases, and 8 bases separated the two germline ends. Germline CDR1 reads SGHTA; CDR2 reads FQGTGA. CDR3 residues: CASSLGPYYEQYF. DNA of the CDR3: TGTGCCAGCAGCTTAGGCCCATACTACGAGCAGTACTTC. The full variable domain, rest sourced from reference TRBV7-3 and TRBJ2-7, is GAGVSQTPSNKVTEKGKYVELRCDPISGHTALYWYRQSLGQGPEFLIYFQGTGAADDSGLPNDRFFAVRPEGSVSTLKIQRTERGDSAVYLCASSLGPYYEQYFGPGTRLTVT.

The sample holds many counts of this clonotype. J is TRBJ2-1 and V is TRBV4-3, with 9 bases lining up with TRBD2. Germline assignment: CDR1 LGHNA and CDR2 YSLEER. The V gene end was trimmed by 2 bases and the J gene end by 2 bases; junction bases not matched to a gene: 4. CDR3 length equals 16 residues. In DNA, the CDR3 is TGCGCCAGCAGCCAAAATGTAGCGGGGGCCTACAATGAGCAGTTCTTC. Protein product: CASSQNVAGAYNEQFF.

This clonotype has ten or more counts. The chain carries TRBV7-7 and TRBJ2-1; no definite D call. This CDR3 comprises 13 residues. The germline V gene encodes CDR1 SSHAT and CDR2 FNYEAQ (reference sequence). V shed 2 bases and J shed 6 bases, with 8 bases lying between them. CDR3 sequence reads: CASSLKGRNEQFF. The CDR3 nucleotides are TGTGCCAGCAGCTTAAAAGGACGCAATGAGCAGTTCTTC.

Many counts were recorded for this clonotype. The V call is TRBV11-2, the J call TRBJ2-7, with D perhaps TRBD1 or TRBD2 (5 bases each). The germline gives CDR1 SGHAT, CDR2 FQNNGV. Between the trimmed V and J ends, which lost 4 bases and 7 bases, there was a span of 14 bases. This CDR3 region has 13 residues. Written as DNA, the CDR3 is TGTGCCAGCAGCTCGATGGGGGTTGCGGAGCAGTACTTC. This encodes CASSSMGVAEQYF.

The V call is TRBV20-1, the J call TRBJ2-7; D could derive from TRBD1 or TRBD2 (6 bases each). The CDR3 loop spans 14 amino acids. Trimming stripped 4 bases from V and 2 bases from J, with 15 bases between. Germline CDR1 is DFQATT and CDR2 is SNEGSKA (reference sequence). The CDR3 DNA sequence: TGCAGTGCTAACGGGGGCCGGTCAACCTACGAGCAGTACTTC. This gives the protein CSANGGRSTYEQYF.

The chain joins TRBV12-3 or TRBV12-4 to TRBJ2-5; maybe TRBD2 (6 bases). Trimming stripped 5 bases from V and 5 bases from J, with 12 bases between. This CDR3 has 13 residues. CDR3 sequence: CASSLGRGETQYF. CDR3 DNA: TGTGCCAGCAGTCTCGGACGGGGGGAGACCCAGTACTTC.

This clonotype turned up a few times. This sequence joins TRBV7-6 and TRBJ2-2; D is uncertain. The CDR3 runs to 13 residues. Looked up from germline, CDR1 is SGHVS and CDR2 is FNYEAQ. V was trimmed by 3 bases and J by 9 bases, leaving 11 bases between them. The CDR3 loop is CASSLILSRELFF. Here the CDR3 DNA reads TGTGCCAGCAGCTTGATTCTCAGCCGGGAGCTGTTTTTT.

This clonotype was observed many times. This chain links TRBV29-1 with TRBJ1-2, with D unclear. From germline, CDR1 is SQVTM and CDR2 ANQGSEA. The V end lost 4 bases, the J end lost 7 bases, and 7 bases lay between the germline ends. CDR3 length equals 10 residues. The CDR3 coding sequence is TGCAGCGTTGGAAATCCTGGCTACACCTTC. This encodes CSVGNPGYTF.

This clonotype was detected a few times. The CDR3 here is CASSQTGEGETQYF. As DNA, the CDR3 is TGTGCCAGCAGTCAGACAGGGGAGGGCGAGACCCAGTACTTC. The gene calls are TRBV27 and TRBJ2-5; TRBD1 is a possible D gene (8 bases). The CDR3 contains 14 residues. Germline values: CDR1 MNHEY, CDR2 SMNVEV (reference sequence). V was shortened by 5 bases and J by 5 bases, with 15 bases between the two germline ends.

The chain joins TRBV30 to TRBJ2-5, with D unclear. There are 14 residues in the CDR3. V lost 0 bases and J lost 5, with 13 bases in between. CDR1 is GTSNPN and CDR2 is SVGIG in the germline V gene (reference sequence). The CDR3 region is CAWSVLGIAETQYF. The CDR3 DNA sequence: TGTGCCTGGAGTGTCCTGGGGATCGCGGAGACCCAGTACTTC.

Worth noting for this clonotype: The junction does not match germline at one end; this may be a read error. CDR3 sequence reads: CASRLVVGEAFF. CDR3 DNA sequence: TGTGCCAGCAGATTAGTAGTCGGGGAAGCTTTCTTT. V gene TRBV11-2 combines with J gene TRBJ1-1, with D unclear. The length of the CDR3 is 12 residues. Germline V gives CDR1 SGHAT, CDR2 FQNNGV.

By sample share, this clonotype is medium-sized. The chain couples TRBV30 to TRBJ2-7; perhaps TRBD1 as D (7 bases). Between the trimmed V and J ends, which lost 3 bases and 4 bases, there was a span of 19 bases. CDR1 GTSNPN and CDR2 SVGIG come from the germline V gene (reference sequence). The CDR3 totals 15 residues. CDR3 DNA: TGTGCCTGGAGCCCTTGGCGGGACAGCCTTTACGAGCAGTACTTC. It is translated as CAWSPWRDSLYEQYF.

The genes are TRBV6-5 and TRBJ1-6; 8 nucleotides align to TRBD1. The V segment lost 5 bases and the J segment 9 bases; nucleotides outside the gene matches: 12. Germline assignment: CDR1 MNHEY and CDR2 SVGAGI. CDR3 length: 16 amino acids. In nucleotides, the CDR3 is TGTGCCAGCAGTCAACAGACAGGGGATGGTGTTTCACCCCTCCACTTT. This translates into CASSQQTGDGVSPLHF.

The chain joins TRBV18 to TRBJ1-2; TRBD1 matches 7 bases. The CDR3 contains 15 residues. The junction had 12 bases not matched to a gene; V was cut back by 6 bases and J by 5 bases. Germline-derived CDR1 and CDR2 are KGHSH and LQKENI. CDR3 in amino acids: CASSPARGQIYGYTF. The DNA of the CDR3 is TGTGCCAGCTCCCCAGCCAGGGGACAGATTTATGGCTACACCTTC. Filled out from reference TRBV18 and TRBJ1-2, the complete variable domain reads NAGVMQNPRHLVRRRGQEARLRCSPMKGHSHVYWYRQLPEEGLKFMVYLQKENIIDESGMPKERFSAEFPKEGPSILRIQQVVRGDSAAYFCASSPARGQIYGYTFGSGTRLTVV.

This clonotype is judged medium-sized. The chain combines TRBV16 with TRBJ2-5; the D gene is possibly TRBD1 (6 bases). Germline values: CDR1 KGHSY, CDR2 FQNENV. The CDR3 totals 14 residues. Trimming removed 1 base at V and 3 bases at J, with 9 bases between. CDR3 bases: TGTGCCAGCAGCCAATGGGGGCCTGAAGAGACCCAGTACTTC. It yields the protein CASSQWGPEETQYF.

This clonotype was picked up a small number of times. The CDR3 loop reads CATSDLAGPDTQYF. DNA for the CDR3: TGTGCCACCAGTGATTTGGCAGGGCCAGATACGCAGTATTTT. J is TRBJ2-3 and V is TRBV24-1; possibly TRBD1 for D (5 bases). V was clipped by 0 bases and J by 4 bases, with 7 bases between them. The CDR3 covers 14 residues. CDR1 and CDR2 from the germline V gene are KGHDR and SFDVKD.

This clonotype appeared many times. The rearrangement links TRBV6-2 or TRBV6-3 to TRBJ2-7; D is unclear. The CDR3 has 12 residues. CDR1 MNHEY and CDR2 SVGEGT come from the germline V gene. Deletions cut 2 bases from V and 3 bases from J, with 5 bases between. DNA of the CDR3: TGTGCCAGCAGTTACATGGACTACGAGCAGTACTTC. Translating gives CASSYMDYEQYF.

This clonotype was observed a handful of times. The chain links TRBV10-3 to TRBJ2-7; D is uncertain. The CDR3 sequence is 11 residues long. The V and J ends lost 0 bases and 9 bases respectively, with 6 bases between them. Per the germline V gene, CDR1 is ENHRY and CDR2 is SYGVKD. The CDR3 region is CAISESWGQYF. The DNA of the CDR3 is TGTGCCATCAGTGAGTCATGGGGGCAGTACTTC.

This clonotype was counted only a few times. The chain couples TRBV10-1 to TRBJ1-4, with D tentatively TRBD1 (6 bases). The CDR3 totals 16 residues. V lost 2 bases to trimming and J lost 11 bases, with 21 bases between them. Germline CDR1 WNHNN, CDR2 SYGVQD (reference sequence). The DNA of the CDR3 is TGCGCCAGCAGTGAGGGTCCACAGGGATCTCGCTCCAAACTGTTTTTT. Its protein product is CASSEGPQGSRSKLFF.

This clonotype has a handful of counts. This chain joins TRBV2 and TRBJ2-7; maybe TRBD1 (6 bases). The CDR3 has 13 amino acids. Trimming removed 7 bases at V and 1 base at J, with 11 bases between. Germline V lookup: CDR1 SNHLY, CDR2 FYNNEI. The CDR3 nucleotides are TGTGCCAGCATATGGACAGTTTCCTACGAGCAGTACTTC. As protein: CASIWTVSYEQYF.

For this clonotype: A much larger clonotype is one base distant, so this may be a read error. It is likely a read error, because the conserved phenylalanine at the end of the CDR3 is missing. The V gene is TRBV9, the J gene TRBJ2-6, with D unclear. This CDR3 has 16 residues. Germline V gives CDR1 SGDLS, CDR2 YYNGEE. V gave up 3 bases and J gave up 0 bases, with 10 bases separating them. CDR3 DNA sequence: TGTGCCAGCAGCGCCCTCGTCCTCTCTGGGGCCAACGTCCTGACTTTG. Translating gives CASSALVLSGANVLTL.

At least ten counts were recorded for this clonotype. The V and J genes are TRBV20-1 and TRBJ2-3; D tentatively reads TRBD1 or TRBD2 (6 bases each). The CDR3 runs to 15 residues. V dropped 0 bases and J dropped 2 bases, with 12 bases sitting between them. The germline CDR1 and CDR2 sequences are DFQATT and SNEGSKA (reference sequence). Here the CDR3 DNA reads TGCAGTGCTAGAGATCGGGGGCAGTACACAGATACGCAGTATTTT. It codes for CSARDRGQYTDTQYF.

There are a few counts of this clonotype. V and J are TRBV5-1 and TRBJ2-5, with 7 bases identical to TRBD1. With V trimmed by 5 bases and J by 2 bases, 9 bases remained unmatched. The CDR3 extends over 15 amino acids. Germline CDR1 is SGHRS and CDR2 is YFSETQ. The CDR3 region is CASSPDRVGQETQYF. As DNA, the CDR3 is TGCGCCAGCAGTCCCGACAGGGTTGGGCAAGAGACCCAGTACTTC.

This clonotype is deemed medium-sized. The gene calls are TRBV20-1 and TRBJ2-2; 7 nucleotides align to TRBD1. Germline V gives CDR1 DFQATT, CDR2 SNEGSKA (reference sequence). V shed 0 bases and J 1 base; nucleotides not matched to a gene: 2. CDR3 length: 15 amino acids. The CDR3 sequence: CSARDGQVNTGELFF. The CDR3, as DNA: TGCAGTGCTAGAGATGGACAGGTGAACACCGGGGAGCTGTTTTTT.

This clonotype appeared a few times. This chain links TRBV20-1 with TRBJ1-4; no clear D. V dropped 3 bases and J dropped 7 bases, with 9 bases sitting between them. The germline gives CDR1 DFQATT, CDR2 SNEGSKA (reference sequence). This CDR3 spans 12 amino acids. CDR3 nucleotides: TGCAGTGCTAGTTCGGCAGGTGAAAAACTGTTTTTT. Translation: CSASSAGEKLFF.

This clonotype was recorded at least ten times. The chain has TRBV7-2 and TRBJ2-3; D remains unclear. The CDR3 has 12 residues. The V end lost 5 bases, the J end lost 1 base, and 4 bases lay between the germline ends. Germline lookup yields CDR1 SGHTA and CDR2 FQGNSA. The CDR3 region has the DNA TGTGCCAGCAGCCTTGGCACAGATACGCAGTATTTT. This codes for CASSLGTDTQYF. Complete variable domain (other parts from reference TRBV7-2 and TRBJ2-3): GAGVSQSPSNKVTEKGKDVELRCDPISGHTALYWYRQSLGQGLEFLIYFQGNSAPDKSGLPSDRFSAERTGGSVSTLTIQRTQQEDSAVYLCASSLGTDTQYFGPGTRLTVL.